The 30 T cell receptor beta chains below were found in one sample sequenced in a study of preoperative IRX-2 immunotherapy in early breast cancer. Here immunoSEQ multiplex PCR was the method, and the copy in TCRdb shows in-frame clones only, minus some. The table includes 20,000 to 25,000 clones, roughly 95% detected once. Treatment of the sample: preoperative locoregional IRX-2 cytokine immunotherapy. The source material was tumor tissue, sampled after IRX-2 immunotherapy. Receptors originate from a human donor with breast cancer.

The chain links TRBV10-3 to TRBJ2-7, with 14 bases identical to TRBD2. The germline V gene encodes CDR1 ENHRY and CDR2 SYGVKD. This CDR3 has 14 amino acids. The V gene end was trimmed by 7 bases and the J gene end by 2 bases; junction bases not matched to a gene: 1. CDR3 DNA: TGTGCCATCACGACTAGCGGGAGGGCCTACGAGCAGTACTTC. Protein sequence: CAITTSGRAYEQYF.

The chain employs TRBV5-1 and TRBJ2-3; 12 bases match TRBD2. The CDR3 is made up of 19 amino acids. The V gene end was trimmed by 4 bases and the J gene end by 4 bases; junction bases not matched to a gene: 16. Per germline, CDR1 SGHRS and CDR2 YFSETQ. The CDR3 loop reads CASSRGQGLASGGADTQYF. CDR3 sequence (DNA): TGCGCCAGCAGCCGCGGACAGGGCTTAGCTAGCGGGGGGGCAGATACGCAGTATTTT.

The rearrangement joins TRBV9 to TRBJ1-1; the D is unclear. The V end lost 0 bases, the J end lost 0 bases, and 6 bases lay between the germline ends. This CDR3 is 14 amino acids long. Germline-derived CDR1 and CDR2 are SGDLS and YYNGEE. The CDR3 DNA reads as TGTGCCAGCAGCGTAGAGGGCATGAACACTGAAGCTTTCTTT. Protein: CASSVEGMNTEAFF.

V and J are TRBV27 and TRBJ1-2, with 7 bases aligning to TRBD1. This CDR3 has 14 amino acids. V lost 5 bases and J lost 8; bases outside the gene matches: 11. Germline V gene sequence: CDR1 MNHEY, CDR2 SMNVEV (reference sequence). The CDR3 DNA is TGTGCCAGCAGTCACAGGGGCTCAGGGAAAGGCTACACCTTC. Translating gives CASSHRGSGKGYTF.

V is TRBV6-5 and J is TRBJ1-5; 7 bases agree with TRBD1. There are 15 residues in the CDR3. Trimming at V came to 0 bases and at J to 5 bases, leaving 4 bases not matched to a gene. Germline CDR1 is MNHEY and CDR2 is SVGAGI. The CDR3 DNA sequence: TGTGCCAGCAGTTACTCAAACAGGGGACATCAGCCCCAGCATTTT. This sequence encodes CASSYSNRGHQPQHF.

The J gene is TRBJ1-2, the V gene TRBV5-1, with a weak D call TRBD1 (6 bases). Germline V gene lookup returns CDR1 SGHRS and CDR2 YFSETQ. Deletions cut 3 bases from V and 6 bases from J, with 12 bases between. The CDR3 sequence is 13 residues long. The chain's CDR3 is CASSYPGANGYTF. As DNA, the CDR3 is TGCGCCAGCAGCTACCCGGGGGCGAATGGCTACACCTTC.

V gene TRBV6-5 combines with J gene TRBJ2-2; TRBD1 or TRBD2 may be the D gene (5 bases each). This CDR3 is built from 15 residues. Trimming removed 5 bases at V and 4 bases at J, with 14 bases between. Germline lookup yields CDR1 MNHEY and CDR2 SVGAGI. The CDR3 protein is CASSTRTGTTGELFF. The DNA for the CDR3 is TGTGCCAGCAGTACCCGAACCGGGACCACCGGGGAGCTGTTTTTT.

The V call is TRBV6-5, the J call TRBJ2-2; D gene uncertain. From germline, CDR1 is MNHEY and CDR2 SVGAGI. V lost 10 bases to trimming and J lost 7 bases, with 16 bases between them. The CDR3 runs 13 residues. Written as DNA, the CDR3 is TGTGCCATACAAAGGGTCTATGACGGGGAGCTGTTTTTT. As protein: CAIQRVYDGELFF.

This sequence joins TRBV4-2 and TRBJ1-1, with D possibly TRBD1 on 6 matching bases. This CDR3 is built from 16 residues. The germline V and J ends were trimmed by 4 bases and 1 base, with 16 bases remaining between them. Germline lookup yields CDR1 LGHNA and CDR2 YNFKEQ. The CDR3 loop is CASSPPFIRGNTEAFF. CDR3 bases: TGTGCCAGCAGCCCGCCTTTTATCAGGGGGAACACTGAAGCTTTCTTT.

The chain is built from TRBV29-1 and TRBJ2-2; D gene ambiguous. Trimming took 7 bases from V and 5 from J, leaving 17 bases between them. From germline, CDR1 is SQVTM and CDR2 ANQGSEA. The CDR3 sequence is 14 residues long. The CDR3 sequence: CSGLDVGLTGELFF. The CDR3 nucleotides read TGCAGCGGTCTAGACGTGGGGTTGACCGGGGAGCTGTTTTTT.

This sequence joins TRBV27 and TRBJ1-6; TRBD1 might be the D (6 bases). Germline CDR1 and CDR2: MNHEY and SMNVEV (reference sequence). V lost 5 bases to trimming and J lost 6 bases, with 14 bases between them. There are 15 residues in the CDR3. The CDR3: CASSLKYRANSPLHF. The CDR3 DNA reads TGTGCCAGCAGTCTAAAGTACAGGGCTAATTCACCCCTCCACTTT.

The chain carries TRBV19 and TRBJ2-7; D might be TRBD1 or TRBD2, each matching 5 bases. This CDR3 contains 15 residues. Germline assignment: CDR1 LNHDA and CDR2 SQIVND (reference sequence). V was cut by 5 bases and J by 0 bases, with 14 bases left in between. In DNA, the CDR3 is TGTGCCAGTAGTCCTCGTGGGGGAAGCTCCTACGAGCAGTACTTC. Its translation: CASSPRGGSSYEQYF.

This chain uses TRBV19 with TRBJ2-5, with D possibly matching TRBD1 (5 bases). Germline CDR1 reads LNHDA; CDR2 reads SQIVND (reference sequence). The CDR3 totals 15 residues. Trimming cost V 6 bases and J 0 bases, with 14 bases left between them. The CDR3 nucleotides read TGTGCCAGTAGCTGGACAACCCGCTACCAAGAGACCCAGTACTTC. This sequence encodes CASSWTTRYQETQYF.

The chain links TRBV10-3 to TRBJ2-1; D might be TRBD1 or TRBD2, each matching 5 bases. CDR1 and CDR2 from the germline V gene are ENHRY and SYGVKD. The CDR3 covers 16 residues. Trimming took 3 bases from V and 0 from J, leaving 12 bases between them. For the CDR3, the DNA is TGTGCCATCAGTGATGGGGCAGGGAGCTCCTACAATGAGCAGTTCTTC. Translation gives CAISDGAGSSYNEQFF.

The J gene is TRBJ1-1, the V gene TRBV18, with 10 bases aligning to TRBD1. V was clipped by 3 bases and J by 5 bases; unmatched bases: 6. CDR1 and CDR2 (germline): KGHSH, LQKENI. The CDR3 totals 15 residues. DNA for the CDR3: TGTGCCAGCTCACCTCGACAGGGGGCGAGGACTGAAGCTTTCTTT. This sequence encodes CASSPRQGARTEAFF.

V gene TRBV21-1 combines with J gene TRBJ1-2. TRBV21-1 is labeled a pseudogene. CDR3 size: 15 residues. The CDR3 DNA is TGTGCCAGCAGCTACATGACACCCGGGACCTATGGCTACACCTTC. It yields the protein CASSYMTPGTYGYTF.

The J gene is TRBJ2-4, the V gene TRBV27; 7 positions agree with TRBD1. The CDR3 totals 16 residues. Germline trimming cut 6 bases from V and 3 bases from J; bases unmatched to any gene: 11. Germline loops: CDR1 MNHEY, CDR2 SMNVEV (reference sequence). CDR3 sequence (DNA): TGTGCCAGCAGGACTGAACTAAGGGGGCACAAAAACATTCAGTACTTC. It encodes CASRTELRGHKNIQYF.

Only one count was recorded for this clone. This rearrangement joins TRBV5-1 to TRBJ1-2, with TRBD1 matching 9 bases. The CDR3 has 15 amino acids. CDR1 and CDR2 from the germline V gene are SGHRS and YFSETQ. With 0 bases clipped from V and 4 bases from J, the junction kept 4 bases outside the gene matches. The CDR3 protein is CASSLADRGFYGYTF. The CDR3 DNA follows: TGCGCCAGCAGCTTGGCCGACAGGGGGTTCTATGGCTACACCTTC.

The gene calls are TRBV4-1 and TRBJ2-4, with no clear D. Germline V gene sequence: CDR1 MGHRA, CDR2 YSYEKL. The length of the CDR3 is 14 residues. The germline V and J ends were trimmed by 3 bases and 0 bases, with 6 bases remaining between them. The CDR3 is CASSQIVAKNIQYF. CDR3 DNA sequence: TGCGCCAGCAGCCAGATCGTAGCCAAAAACATTCAGTACTTC.

The chain links TRBV2 to TRBJ1-2; D gene uncertain. CDR3 size: 13 residues. V was cut by 6 bases and J by 8 bases, with 16 bases left in between. Germline V CDR1 and CDR2: SNHLY, FYNNEI. The chain's CDR3 is CASRAPDRAGYTF. The CDR3 nucleotides read TGTGCCAGCAGGGCCCCGGACCGCGCGGGCTACACCTTC.

The J gene is TRBJ2-1, the V gene TRBV28; 7 positions match TRBD2. V shed 3 bases and J 9 bases; nucleotides not matched to a gene: 5. This CDR3 has 13 amino acids. The V gene's germline CDR1 is MDHEN and CDR2 SYDVKM. The CDR3 nucleotides are TGTGCCAGCAGTTTGCGGGGAGGGGTTGAGCAGTTCTTC. The encoded protein is CASSLRGGVEQFF.

The CDR3 nucleotides are TGTGCCTGGAGCGCCTTTGGGGCGGATGTTCTATACAATGAGCAGTTCTTC. As protein: CAWSAFGADVLYNEQFF. J is TRBJ2-1 and V is TRBV30, with a possible D match to TRBD1 (5 bases). Trimming pared 3 bases from V and 4 bases from J, leaving 22 bases between. Looked up from germline, CDR1 is GTSNPN and CDR2 is SVGIG (reference sequence). The CDR3 length is 17 residues.

The chain joins TRBV29-1 to TRBJ2-6; D is unclear. Germline V gives CDR1 SQVTM, CDR2 ANQGSEA. V was cut by 3 bases and J by 3 bases, with 6 bases left in between. The CDR3 extends over 13 amino acids. The chain's CDR3 is CSVDLGGANVLTF. The DNA for the CDR3 is TGCAGCGTTGACCTCGGTGGGGCCAACGTCCTGACTTTC. Full variable domain (rest looked up from reference TRBV29-1 and TRBJ2-6): SAVISQKPSRDICQRGTSLTIQCQVDSQVTMMFWYRQQPGQSLTLIATANQGSEATYESGFVIDKFPISRPNLTFSTLTVSNMSPEDSSIYLCSVDLGGANVLTFGAGSRLTVL.

This chain joins TRBV6-1 and TRBJ2-7, with TRBD2 matching 10 bases. Germline values: CDR1 MNHNS, CDR2 SASEGT. J lost 4 bases, V lost 11 bases, and 11 bases had no gene match. The CDR3 loop spans 14 amino acids. In nucleotides, the CDR3 is TGTGCCGGTAGTCCCGGGACTAGCGTATACGAGCAGTACTTC. This translates into CAGSPGTSVYEQYF.

The chain carries TRBV2 and TRBJ1-1; D gene uncertain. The CDR3 is made up of 16 amino acids. Trimming took 1 base from V and 0 from J, leaving 12 bases between them. From germline, CDR1 is SNHLY and CDR2 FYNNEI. The CDR3, as DNA: TGTGCCAGCAGTGAAGAGGCCCACTCAATGAACACTGAAGCTTTCTTT. Protein sequence: CASSEEAHSMNTEAFF.

This clone has just a few counts. The rearrangement joins TRBV19 to TRBJ1-5; 10 nucleotides agree with TRBD1. CDR3 size: 16 residues. The germline V gene has CDR1 LNHDA and CDR2 SQIVND (reference sequence). Trimming cost V 7 bases and J 4 bases; bases outside gene matches: 10. The CDR3 DNA sequence: TGTGCCAGTATTGGGACAGGGGTAGGTTGGAATCAGCCCCAGCATTTT. It specifies CASIGTGVGWNQPQHF.

This chain connects TRBV27 to TRBJ1-2; D is undetermined. The CDR3 runs to 13 residues. V shed 3 bases and J shed 3 bases, with 8 bases lying between them. CDR1 and CDR2 from the germline V gene are MNHEY and SMNVEV (reference sequence). The CDR3 region has the DNA TGTGCCAGCAGTTTTGGGTTTTACTATGGCTACACCTTC. It specifies CASSFGFYYGYTF.

V is TRBV5-1 and J is TRBJ1-5, with D maybe TRBD1 (6 bases). There are 13 residues in the CDR3. The germline gives CDR1 SGHRS, CDR2 YFSETQ. The V end was cut by 3 bases, the J end by 7 bases, with 11 bases between. CDR3: CASSSEGDQPQHF. The DNA of the CDR3 is TGCGCCAGCAGCTCCGAGGGGGACCAGCCCCAGCATTTT.

J is TRBJ2-2 and V is TRBV18; 9 positions match TRBD2. The CDR3 totals 15 residues. Germline CDR1 reads KGHSH; CDR2 reads LQKENI. The V and J ends lost 5 bases and 3 bases, in that order; junction bases with no gene match: 4. The CDR3 DNA sequence: TGTGCCAGCTCAACCCGACTAGCGGACACCGGGGAGCTGTTTTTT. It is translated as CASSTRLADTGELFF.

The chain is built from TRBV7-9 and TRBJ2-5; D gene ambiguous. Deletions cut 3 bases from V and 2 bases from J, with 7 bases between. Looked up from germline, CDR1 is SEHNR and CDR2 is FQNEAQ (reference sequence). The CDR3 consists of 13 residues. In DNA form, the CDR3 reads TGTGCCAGCAGCTTTGGTCCTCAAGAGACCCAGTACTTC. Translated: CASSFGPQETQYF.